One T cell receptor beta chain is described in this entry. The antigen is not known. The data were obtained in a study of T cell responses to AZD1222 COVID-19 vaccine. Study-wide findings and caveats: White British ancestry dominated among donors, who included more females, and clonal diversity was possibly underestimated. Just a handful of AZD1222 recipients tested seropositive at baseline. All repertoire sampling was performed exclusively after the peak T cell response.

The CDR3 is 15 residues long. Germline V gene data show CDR1 as MGHDK and CDR2 as SYGVNS. V was clipped by 5 bases and J by 5 bases; unmatched bases: 4. The assay was immunoSEQ multiplex PCR, and TCRdb's table has in-frame clones only and misses some. The table shows some 150,000 clones, with more than 90% occurring only once. This chain joins TRBV25-1 and TRBJ2-3; 13 bases are shared with TRBD2. The specimen was peripheral blood, collected on day 0 of AZD1222 vaccination. The TCR was taken from an adult in good health. The CDR3 region is CASSQGLAGIDTQYF. Written as DNA, the CDR3 is TGTGCCAGCAGTCAGGGACTAGCGGGAATAGATACGCAGTATTTT. Complete variable domain (other parts from reference TRBV25-1 and TRBJ2-3): EADIYQTPRYLVIGTGKKITLECSQTMGHDKMYWYQQDPGMELHLIHYSYGVNSTEKGDLSSESTVSRIRTEHFPLTLESARPSHTSQYLCASSQGLAGIDTQYFGPGTRLTVL.